These 29 T cell receptor beta chains came from one sample sequenced in a study of cytomegalovirus exposure and HLA in healthy donors. The PCR employed 60 Vbeta primers together with 13 Jbeta primers. This table comes from immunoSEQ multiplex PCR, and its TCRdb copy is limited to in-frame clones, with some not included. The data hold more than 150,000 clones, with more than 60% observed a single time. The source material was PBMCs. The receptors shown here come from a man younger than 30 in good health and CMV-seronegative.

The chain links TRBV19 to TRBJ2-4, with 13 bases identical to TRBD2. Unmatched junction bases numbered 1, after V lost 5 bases and J lost 9 bases. The germline CDR1 and CDR2 sequences are LNHDA and SQIVND (reference sequence). The CDR3 has 13 residues. CDR3 nucleotides: TGTGCCAGTAGTGGACTAGCGGGGGTCATTCAGTACTTC. Encoded protein: CASSGLAGVIQYF.

The chain combines TRBV27 with TRBJ2-7; perhaps TRBD1 as D (6 bases). Trimming cost V 2 bases and J 4 bases, with 12 bases left between them. The CDR3 has 14 residues. CDR1 and CDR2 (germline): MNHEY, SMNVEV (reference sequence). The CDR3 coding sequence is TGTGCCAGCAGTTTAAGCTCGAGGGGGTACGAGCAGTACTTC. Translated: CASSLSSRGYEQYF.

This clone was seen more than once but under ten times. The V gene is TRBV2, the J gene TRBJ1-1, with unresolved D. Trimming removed 3 bases from V and 1 base from J, with 6 bases in between. Per the germline V gene, CDR1 is SNHLY and CDR2 is FYNNEI. The CDR3 contains 13 residues. DNA for the CDR3: TGTGCCAGCAGTGATTTAGAGAACACTGAAGCTTTCTTT. Protein product: CASSDLENTEAFF.

Here the CDR3 reads CASSSGTGGTDTQYF. The CDR3 nucleotides read TGTGCCAGCAGCTCCGGGACAGGGGGCACAGATACGCAGTATTTT. The chain joins TRBV7-9 to TRBJ2-3, with TRBD1 matching over 10 bases. From germline, CDR1 is SEHNR and CDR2 FQNEAQ (reference sequence). V shed 4 bases and J 1 base; nucleotides not matched to a gene: 2. The CDR3 has 15 amino acids.

This clone came up a few times. The rearrangement joins TRBV5-1 to TRBJ2-1; a weak D match, TRBD1 (6 bases). Germline V gives CDR1 SGHRS, CDR2 YFSETQ. Trimming removed 1 base at V and 5 bases at J, with 10 bases between. This CDR3 has 14 amino acids. The DNA of the CDR3 is TGCGCCAGCAGCTTGTTGACAGGAAACAATGAGCAGTTCTTC. This encodes CASSLLTGNNEQFF. Full variable domain (rest looked up from reference TRBV5-1 and TRBJ2-1): KAGVTQTPRYLIKTRGQQVTLSCSPISGHRSVSWYQQTPGQGLQFLFEYFSETQRNKGNFPGRFSGRQFSNSRSEMNVSTLELGDSALYLCASSLLTGNNEQFFGPGTRLTVL.

CDR3 amino acids: CASSFAGAGNEKLFF. The CDR3 bases are TGTGCCAGCAGTTTCGCAGGGGCGGGTAATGAAAAACTGTTTTTT. The genes are TRBV27 and TRBJ1-4; D perhaps matches TRBD1 (6 bases). V lost 3 bases, J lost 4 bases, and 12 bases lay in between. The CDR3 spans 15 residues. CDR1 and CDR2 (germline): MNHEY, SMNVEV (reference sequence).

V usage is TRBV21-1 and J usage is TRBJ2-5; the table's D call, TRBD1, has no DNA check behind it. TRBV21-1 is a known pseudogene. The CDR3 consists of 15 residues. CDR3 sequence (DNA): TGTGCCAGCAGCAAACGGGACAGGGACCGAGAGACCCAGTACTTC. It yields the protein CASSKRDRDRETQYF.

The chain employs TRBV6-1 and TRBJ1-2, with unresolved D. Per the germline V gene, CDR1 is MNHNS and CDR2 is SASEGT. V was cut by 7 bases and J by 0 bases, with 12 bases left in between. The CDR3 consists of 14 residues. This chain's CDR3 is CASTPGPANYGYTF. The CDR3 DNA is TGTGCCAGCACCCCAGGTCCGGCTAACTATGGCTACACCTTC.

The gene calls are TRBV6-1 and TRBJ2-7, with 7 bases identical to TRBD1. Germline loops: CDR1 MNHNS, CDR2 SASEGT. The length of the CDR3 is 13 residues. Trimming at V came to 10 bases and at J to 2 bases, leaving 8 bases not matched to a gene. This CDR3 is CATSHGQAYEQYF. In nucleotides, the CDR3 is TGTGCCACCTCTCACGGACAGGCCTACGAGCAGTACTTC.

This chain connects TRBV6-5 to TRBJ2-1, with 8 bases fitting TRBD1. The V and J ends lost 6 bases and 1 base, in that order; junction bases with no gene match: 5. The CDR3 is 15 amino acids. CDR1 and CDR2 from the germline V gene are MNHEY and SVGAGI. Here the CDR3 DNA reads TGTGCCAGCAGCCTTGACAGGGGTTCCTACAATGAGCAGTTCTTC. Its protein is CASSLDRGSYNEQFF.

The chain couples TRBV11-2 to TRBJ1-1, with 7 bases identical to TRBD1. After removal of 3 bases from V and 6 bases from J, the junction contained 4 bases not matched to a gene. The CDR3 totals 13 residues. The V gene's germline CDR1 is SGHAT and CDR2 FQNNGV. The DNA for the CDR3 is TGTGCCAGCAGCTTCGGCCAGGGGGCTGAAGCTTTCTTT. This sequence encodes CASSFGQGAEAFF.

The CDR3: CASSLVVAGGYSYEQYF. Written as DNA, the CDR3 is TGTGCCAGCAGCTTAGTTGTAGCGGGGGGCTACTCCTACGAGCAGTACTTC. The chain joins TRBV7-2 to TRBJ2-7, with 10 bases that match TRBD2. The CDR3 is made up of 17 amino acids. The ends lost 1 base at V and 0 bases at J; junction bases unmatched: 6. CDR1 is SGHTA, CDR2 FQGNSA, per germline.

The V gene is TRBV7-9, the J gene TRBJ2-1; TRBD2 might be the D (6 bases). Germline loops: CDR1 SEHNR, CDR2 FQNEAQ (reference sequence). CDR3 length: 15 amino acids. V lost 1 base, J lost 2 bases, and 9 bases lay in between. The CDR3 region is CASSLETGAYNEQFF. In DNA form, the CDR3 reads TGTGCCAGCAGCTTAGAGACGGGGGCCTACAATGAGCAGTTCTTC.

The gene calls are TRBV30 and TRBJ2-1; 16 nucleotides align to TRBD2. The V segment lost 3 bases and the J segment 0 bases; nucleotides outside the gene matches: 14. The CDR3 consists of 21 residues. The germline gives CDR1 GTSNPN, CDR2 SVGIG (reference sequence). This CDR3 is CAWRKIKGTSGRATSYNEQFF. CDR3 sequence (DNA): TGTGCCTGGAGGAAGATCAAAGGGACTAGCGGGAGGGCGACCTCCTACAATGAGCAGTTCTTC.

The rearrangement links TRBV30 to TRBJ2-7, with a tentative D call TRBD1 (5 bases). This CDR3 is 13 amino acids long. CDR1 GTSNPN and CDR2 SVGIG come from the germline V gene (reference sequence). The V end was cut by 0 bases, the J end by 5 bases, with 11 bases between. In DNA form, the CDR3 reads TGTGCCTGGAGTGTATCCAGGGTAAACGAGCAGTACTTC. Protein product: CAWSVSRVNEQYF.

This chain links TRBV9 with TRBJ1-2, with 9 bases fitting TRBD1. The CDR3 covers 14 residues. V trimming: 3 bases; J trimming: 5 bases; junction bases outside the gene matches: 5. Per the germline V gene, CDR1 is SGDLS and CDR2 is YYNGEE. The CDR3 loop is CASSGTQGAYGYTF. CDR3 nucleotide sequence: TGTGCCAGCAGCGGAACACAGGGGGCTTATGGCTACACCTTC.

V gene TRBV7-3 combines with J gene TRBJ1-1; 7 nucleotides line up with TRBD1. CDR3 length equals 17 residues. Germline assignment: CDR1 SGHTA and CDR2 FQGTGA. The V segment lost 2 bases and the J segment 3 bases; nucleotides outside the gene matches: 12. As DNA, the CDR3 is TGTGCCAGCAGCTTAGTGCCTCCAACCACAGGGGACACTGAAGCTTTCTTT. The encoded protein is CASSLVPPTTGDTEAFF.

The rearrangement links TRBV28 to TRBJ1-1; D is perhaps TRBD1 (5 bases). The CDR3 spans 15 residues. Between the trimmed V and J ends, which lost 5 bases and 1 base, there was a span of 14 bases. The germline V gene encodes CDR1 MDHEN and CDR2 SYDVKM. CDR3 in amino acids: CASSPRAGKNTEAFF. The CDR3 bases are TGTGCCAGCAGTCCCAGGGCAGGGAAGAACACTGAAGCTTTCTTT.

The rearrangement links TRBV5-4 to TRBJ2-7, with D perhaps TRBD1 (6 bases). The CDR3 length is 14 residues. Germline V gene lookup returns CDR1 SGHNT and CDR2 YYREEE (reference sequence). Trimming shortened V by 2 bases and J by 0 bases, and 9 bases separated the two germline ends. In nucleotides, the CDR3 is TGTGCCAGCAGCTTCGACAGGAGCTCCTACGAGCAGTACTTC. As protein: CASSFDRSSYEQYF.

In this sample, this clone turned up a few times. The V gene is TRBV7-3, the J gene TRBJ2-7; tentative D call: TRBD1 (6 bases). Germline CDR1 and CDR2: SGHTA and FQGTGA. Trimming took off 2 bases at V and 4 bases at J, with 15 bases between the two ends. CDR3 length equals 15 residues. CDR3 nucleotide sequence: TGTGCCAGCAGCTTATATTTACAGGGATGGTACGAGCAGTACTTC. Translation: CASSLYLQGWYEQYF.

The rearrangement links TRBV19 to TRBJ2-7, with TRBD2 matching over 10 bases. With V trimmed by 3 bases and J by 4 bases, 9 bases remained unmatched. CDR1 and CDR2 from the germline V gene are LNHDA and SQIVND (reference sequence). The CDR3 sequence is 16 residues long. This chain's CDR3 is CASSMDLASGGYEQYF. The CDR3, as DNA: TGTGCCAGTAGTATGGATTTGGCTAGCGGGGGATACGAGCAGTACTTC.

V gene TRBV25-1 combines with J gene TRBJ2-1; 10 bases are a match to TRBD2. Germline V gene data show CDR1 as MGHDK and CDR2 as SYGVNS. This CDR3 comprises 14 residues. The V and J ends lost 10 bases and 5 bases, in that order; junction bases with no gene match: 8. CDR3 loop: CATKTTSGHNEQFF. The CDR3 nucleotides are TGTGCCACCAAGACGACTAGCGGGCACAATGAGCAGTTCTTC. The variable domain in full, with the rest retrieved from reference TRBV25-1 and TRBJ2-1, is EADIYQTPRYLVIGTGKKITLECSQTMGHDKMYWYQQDPGMELHLIHYSYGVNSTEKGDLSSESTVSRIRTEHFPLTLESARPSHTSQYLCATKTTSGHNEQFFGPGTRLTVL.

The rearrangement uses TRBV27 and TRBJ2-1; no firm D call. V shed 6 bases and J shed 3 bases, with 9 bases lying between them. The germline gives CDR1 MNHEY, CDR2 SMNVEV (reference sequence). The CDR3 is 13 residues long. CDR3 protein: CASSQYFYNEQFF. Here the CDR3 DNA reads TGTGCCAGCAGCCAGTATTTCTACAATGAGCAGTTCTTC.

The chain joins TRBV2 to TRBJ1-1; D may be TRBD1 (5 bases). The V end lost 6 bases, the J end lost 3 bases, and 11 bases lay between the germline ends. Germline loops: CDR1 SNHLY, CDR2 FYNNEI. The CDR3 runs 13 residues. The CDR3 bases are TGTGCCAGCAGAATCAGGGCTGACACTGAAGCTTTCTTT. It specifies CASRIRADTEAFF. The full variable domain, with the rest looked up from reference TRBV2 and TRBJ1-1, is EPEVTQTPSHQVTQMGQEVILRCVPISNHLYFYWYRQILGQKVEFLVSFYNNEISEKSEIFDDQFSVERPDGSNFTLKIRSTKLEDSAMYFCASRIRADTEAFFGQGTRLTVV.

V gene TRBV19 combines with J gene TRBJ1-6; D remains unclear. Deletions cut 4 bases from V and 6 bases from J, with 10 bases between. The CDR3 runs 14 residues. The V gene's germline CDR1 is LNHDA and CDR2 SQIVND (reference sequence). CDR3 sequence: CASSNRELNSPLHF. CDR3 sequence (DNA): TGTGCCAGTAGTAACCGGGAGCTTAATTCACCCCTCCACTTT. The full variable domain, in which reference TRBV19 and TRBJ1-6 provide the parts outside the CDR3, is DGGITQSPKYLFRKEGQNVTLSCEQNLNHDAMYWYRQDPGQGLRLIYYSQIVNDFQKGDIAEGYSVSREKKESFPLTVTSAQKNPTAFYLCASSNRELNSPLHFGNGTRLTVT.

This clone was seen just once. V is TRBV15 and J is TRBJ1-2, with D possibly matching TRBD1 (6 bases). V was pared by 0 bases and J by 0 bases, with 14 bases between. CDR1 and CDR2 (germline): LNHNV, YYDKDF (reference sequence). CDR3 length equals 17 residues. The CDR3 coding sequence is TGTGCCACCAGCAGAGATGGCAGGGGCTCTGCTAACTATGGCTACACCTTC. Amino acids: CATSRDGRGSANYGYTF. Complete variable domain (other parts from reference TRBV15 and TRBJ1-2): DAMVIQNPRYQVTQFGKPVTLSCSQTLNHNVMYWYQQKSSQAPKLLFHYYDKDFNNEADTPDNFQSRRPNTSFCFLDIRSPGLGDTAMYLCATSRDGRGSANYGYTFGSGTRLTVV.

The CDR3 DNA follows: TGTGCCAGCAGCTTGACCCAGGGGGCCTACGAGCAGTACTTC. Its translation: CASSLTQGAYEQYF. The chain has TRBV11-3 and TRBJ2-5; 7 bases map to TRBD1. The DNA end is more similar to TRBJ2-7, so the J call may be wrong. CDR1 is SGHNT, CDR2 YENEEA, per germline. This CDR3 has 14 residues.

The chain couples TRBV6-5 to TRBJ1-1; D not certain. Germline lookup yields CDR1 MNHEY and CDR2 SVGAGI. V was shortened by 0 bases and J by 9 bases, with 17 bases between the two germline ends. The length of the CDR3 is 15 residues. CDR3 in amino acids: CASSYSRRPGAKAFF. In nucleotides, the CDR3 is TGTGCCAGCAGTTACTCGAGACGGCCGGGTGCGAAAGCTTTCTTT.

The chain is built from TRBV6-6 and TRBJ2-5; 8 bases are a match to TRBD1. The J call may be faulty, since TRBJ2-7 better matches the DNA end. This CDR3 contains 14 residues. The germline CDR1 and CDR2 sequences are MNHNY and SVGAGI (reference sequence). The CDR3 coding sequence is TGTGCCAGCAGTCACGCCGGGACAGGCTACGAGCAGTACTTC. Its translation is CASSHAGTGYEQYF.